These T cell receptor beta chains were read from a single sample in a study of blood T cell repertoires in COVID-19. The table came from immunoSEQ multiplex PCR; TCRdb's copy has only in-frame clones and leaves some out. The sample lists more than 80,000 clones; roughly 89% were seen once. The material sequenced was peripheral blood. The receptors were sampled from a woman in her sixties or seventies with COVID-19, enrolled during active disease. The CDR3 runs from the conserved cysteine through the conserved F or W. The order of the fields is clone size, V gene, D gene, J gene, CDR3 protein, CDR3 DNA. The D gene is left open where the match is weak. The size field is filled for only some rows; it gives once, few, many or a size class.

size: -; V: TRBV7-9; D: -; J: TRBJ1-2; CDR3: CASSLGENYGYTF; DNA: TGTGCCAGCAGCTTAGGGGAGAACTATGGCTACACCTTC
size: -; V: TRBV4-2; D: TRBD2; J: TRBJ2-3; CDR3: CASSQVLGGVTDTQYF; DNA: TGTGCCAGCAGCCAGGTCCTGGGGGGGGTAACAGATACGCAGTATTTT
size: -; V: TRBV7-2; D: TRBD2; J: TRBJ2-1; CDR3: CASSPGTSGGGNEQFF; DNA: TGTGCCAGCAGCCCAGGGACTAGCGGGGGTGGCAATGAGCAGTTCTTC
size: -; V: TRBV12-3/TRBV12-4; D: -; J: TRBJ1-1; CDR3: CASSLLMNTEAFF; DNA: TGTGCCAGCAGTTTACTAATGAACACTGAAGCTTTCTTT
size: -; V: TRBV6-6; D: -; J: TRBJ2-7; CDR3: CASSYPTARPYEQYF; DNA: TGTGCCAGCAGTTACCCGACTGCGAGACCCTACGAGCAGTACTTC
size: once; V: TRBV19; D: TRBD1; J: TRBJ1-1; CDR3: CASTLGTGVNTEAFF; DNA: TGTGCCAGTACCCTCGGGACAGGGGTGAACACTGAAGCTTTCTTT
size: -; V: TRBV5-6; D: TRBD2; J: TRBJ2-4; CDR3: CASSLAGGPQNIQYF; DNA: TGTGCCAGCAGCTTAGCGGGGGGGCCCCAAAACATTCAGTACTTC
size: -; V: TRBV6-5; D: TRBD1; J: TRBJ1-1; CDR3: CASSYSQDRGERGAFF; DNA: TGTGCCAGCAGTTACTCACAGGACAGGGGGGAGCGGGGGGCTTTCTTT
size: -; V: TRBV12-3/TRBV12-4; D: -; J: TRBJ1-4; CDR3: CASSFEGEKLFF; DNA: TGTGCCAGCAGTTTTGAGGGTGAAAAACTGTTTTTT
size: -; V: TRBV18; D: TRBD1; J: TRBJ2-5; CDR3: CASSPPPGQGTFSYTETQYF; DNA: TGTGCCAGCTCACCACCCCCGGGACAGGGAACTTTTTCTTATACGGAGACCCAGTACTTC
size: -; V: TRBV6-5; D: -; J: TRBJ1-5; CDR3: CASRRDDNQPQHF; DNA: TGTGCCAGCAGGCGAGATGACAATCAGCCCCAGCATTTT
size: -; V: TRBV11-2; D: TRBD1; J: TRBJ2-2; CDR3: CASSQQGAQELFF; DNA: TGTGCCAGCAGCCAACAGGGGGCCCAAGAGCTGTTTTTT
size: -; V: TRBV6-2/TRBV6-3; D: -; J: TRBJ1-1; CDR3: CASSSRTRGVAEAFF; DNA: TGTGCCAGCAGTTCCCGAACTCGGGGGGTCGCTGAAGCTTTCTTT
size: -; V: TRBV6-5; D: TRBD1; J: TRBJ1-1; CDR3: CASSLTGGGTEAFF; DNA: TGTGCCAGCAGTCTGACAGGGGGAGGGACTGAAGCTTTCTTT
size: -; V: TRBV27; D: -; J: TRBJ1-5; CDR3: CASIPRREGPRNSNQPQHF; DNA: TGTGCCAGCATCCCTCGTCGGGAGGGCCCTAGAAATAGCAATCAGCCCCAGCATTTT
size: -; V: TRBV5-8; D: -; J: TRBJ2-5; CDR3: CASSLAGYRGETQYF; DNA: TGTGCCAGCAGCCTGGCGGGGTACAGGGGAGAGACCCAGTACTTC
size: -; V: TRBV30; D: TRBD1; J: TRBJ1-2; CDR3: CAWSLKGTVNYGYTF; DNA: TGTGCCTGGAGTCTCAAAGGGACAGTTAACTATGGCTACACCTTC
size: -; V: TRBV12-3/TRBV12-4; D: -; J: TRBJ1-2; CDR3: CASSSGSYGYTF; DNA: TGTGCCAGCAGTTCAGGGTCCTATGGCTACACCTTC
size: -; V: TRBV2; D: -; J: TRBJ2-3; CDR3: CASMGAPSTDTQYF; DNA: TGTGCCAGCATGGGGGCGCCGAGCACAGATACGCAGTATTTT
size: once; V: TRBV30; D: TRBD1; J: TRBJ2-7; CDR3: CAWRDRRFYEQYF; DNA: TGTGCCTGGAGGGACAGGAGGTTCTACGAGCAGTACTTC
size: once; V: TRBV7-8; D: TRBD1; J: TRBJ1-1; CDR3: CASSAQGGPSEAFF; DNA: TGTGCCAGCAGCGCTCAGGGGGGTCCCTCTGAAGCTTTCTTT
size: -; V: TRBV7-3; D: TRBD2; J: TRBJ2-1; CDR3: CASSPMRGSGGFNEQFF; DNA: TGTGCCAGCAGCCCAATGCGGGGTAGCGGGGGCTTTAATGAGCAGTTCTTC
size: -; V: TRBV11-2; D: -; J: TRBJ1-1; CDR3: CASSPGVLGTEAFF; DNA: TGTGCCAGCAGCCCCGGGGTTTTGGGCACTGAAGCTTTCTTT
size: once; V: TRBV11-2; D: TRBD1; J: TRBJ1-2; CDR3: CASSLGTGAYGYTF; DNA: TGTGCCAGCAGCTTAGGGACAGGGGCTTATGGCTACACCTTC
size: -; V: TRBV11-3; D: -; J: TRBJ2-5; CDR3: CASSPDYEETQYF; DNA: TGTGCCAGCAGTCCCGACTATGAAGAGACCCAGTACTTC
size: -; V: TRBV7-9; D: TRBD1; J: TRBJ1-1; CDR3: CASSFTGGNTEAFF; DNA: TGTGCCAGCAGCTTCACAGGGGGGAACACTGAAGCTTTCTTT
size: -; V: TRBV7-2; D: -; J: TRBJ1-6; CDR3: CASTLLRGSPLHF; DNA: TGTGCCAGCACCCTACTGCGTGGTTCACCCCTCCACTTT
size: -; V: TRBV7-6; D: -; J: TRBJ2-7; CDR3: CASSLLGRYEQYF; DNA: TGTGCCAGCAGCTTATTGGGCCGCTACGAGCAGTACTTC
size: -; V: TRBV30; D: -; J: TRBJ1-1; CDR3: CAWSRLVEAFF; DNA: TGTGCCTGGAGTCGGTTAGTTGAAGCTTTCTTT